A selection of T cell receptor beta chains follows, all from one sample in a study of blood T cell repertoires in COVID-19. Repertoires were generated with immunoSEQ multiplex PCR, while TCRdb's copy carries only in-frame clones and drops some. This table has about 160,000 clones, roughly 86% appearing once. Source material: peripheral blood. These receptors were taken from a woman aged 55-69 years who had recovered from COVID-19. Both conserved end residues are part of each CDR3. Fields, in order: clone size, J gene, D gene, V gene, CDR3 protein, CDR3 DNA. The D gene is left open where the match is weak. Some rows have no size entry. The others give once, few or many, or a class for an expanded clone.

-,TRBJ1-4,-,TRBV19,CASSITGTPQSEKLFF,TGTGCCAGTAGTATCACCGGGACACCCCAAAGTGAAAAACTGTTTTTT
-,TRBJ1-1,-,TRBV7-7,CASSLDSGTEAFF,TGTGCCAGCAGCTTAGATAGTGGCACTGAAGCTTTCTTT
-,TRBJ2-5,-,TRBV14,CASSLGEVRQETQYF,TGTGCCAGCAGCTTGGGAGAGGTTCGCCAAGAGACCCAGTACTTC
-,TRBJ1-1,TRBD1,TRBV19,CASSIDPQGAPNTEAFF,TGTGCCAGTAGTATAGACCCACAGGGGGCGCCGAACACTGAAGCTTTCTTT
-,TRBJ2-7,TRBD2,TRBV7-2,CASSTTSGGYEQYF,TGTGCCAGCAGCACAACTAGCGGGGGCTACGAGCAGTACTTC
-,TRBJ2-7,TRBD2,TRBV5-6,CASSFPSGLAGAHEQYF,TGTGCCAGCAGCTTCCCTTCTGGACTAGCGGGGGCCCACGAGCAGTACTTC
-,TRBJ2-2,-,TRBV27,CASSFESANTGELFF,TGTGCCAGCAGTTTCGAAAGCGCGAACACCGGGGAGCTGTTTTTT
-,TRBJ2-3,TRBD2,TRBV6-4,CASSDRGGVDTQYF,TGTGCCAGCAGTGACCGGGGAGGGGTAGATACGCAGTATTTT
-,TRBJ2-1,TRBD2,TRBV6-6,CASSYPTSGGLEQFF,TGTGCCAGCAGTTACCCGACTAGCGGGGGCCTTGAGCAGTTCTTC
-,TRBJ1-5,TRBD1,TRBV7-9,CASSLEGQVDQPQHF,TGTGCCAGCAGCTTAGAGGGACAGGTCGATCAGCCCCAGCATTTT
-,TRBJ2-1,TRBD2,TRBV18,CASSPLAGTYNEQFF,TGTGCCAGCTCACCTTTAGCGGGGACCTACAATGAGCAGTTCTTC
-,TRBJ1-1,TRBD1,TRBV6-2/TRBV6-3,CASSPDRVLTEAFF,TGTGCCAGCAGCCCCGACAGGGTCCTCACTGAAGCTTTCTTT
-,TRBJ1-2,-,TRBV19,CASSPSGGEGYTF,TGTGCCAGTAGTCCCAGCGGGGGTGAAGGCTACACCTTC
-,TRBJ2-3,TRBD2,TRBV28,CASRIGRYRAGGLADTQYF,TGTGCCAGCAGAATAGGCCGTTATAGGGCGGGGGGGCTGGCAGATACGCAGTATTTT
-,TRBJ1-5,-,TRBV2,CASSAGHSNQPQHF,TGTGCCAGCAGTGCCGGTCATAGCAATCAGCCCCAGCATTTT
-,TRBJ1-3,-,TRBV5-1,CASSSGGEGNTIYF,TGCGCCAGCAGCTCTGGAGGGGAGGGGAACACCATATATTTT
-,TRBJ1-2,TRBD1,TRBV18,CASSLGTGSGYTF,TGTGCCAGCTCACTAGGGACAGGGAGTGGCTACACCTTC
-,TRBJ2-3,-,TRBV5-1,CASSLFASEGSDTQYF,TGCGCCAGCAGCTTGTTCGCTAGCGAGGGGTCAGATACGCAGTATTTT
-,TRBJ2-7,TRBD2,TRBV5-4,CASIDAAGGREQYF,TGTGCCAGCATTGACGCAGCGGGGGGGCGCGAGCAGTACTTC
-,TRBJ1-5,-,TRBV6-5,CASSYVSGNQPQHF,TGTGCCAGCAGTTACGTTTCAGGCAATCAGCCCCAGCATTTT
-,TRBJ2-3,-,TRBV15,CATSRDLVLGITDTQYF,TGTGCCACCAGCAGAGATCTGGTCCTCGGTATCACAGATACGCAGTATTTT
-,TRBJ2-1,TRBD1,TRBV7-9,CASSLGRDRQFF,TGTGCCAGCAGCTTAGGTCGGGACAGGCAGTTCTTC
many,TRBJ2-3,TRBD2,TRBV10-3,CAISLAGGLGTDTQYF,TGTGCCATCAGTTTAGCGGGGGGCTTGGGCACAGATACGCAGTATTTT
-,TRBJ2-5,TRBD2,TRBV5-1,CASSLGPGGETQYF,TGCGCCAGCAGCTTGGGACCGGGGGGTGAGACCCAGTACTTC
-,TRBJ2-1,-,TRBV6-2/TRBV6-3,CASSYSSAGRIYEQFF,TGTGCCAGCAGTTACTCATCCGCGGGGAGAATCTATGAGCAGTTCTTC
-,TRBJ1-5,-,TRBV29-1,CSVGAGGHQPQHF,TGCAGCGTTGGAGCGGGTGGACATCAGCCCCAGCATTTT
-,TRBJ2-5,TRBD2,TRBV29-1,CSVGGGSGETQYF,TGCAGCGTTGGGGGGGGAAGTGGCGAGACCCAGTACTTC
-,TRBJ1-1,-,TRBV9,CASSVEAGPNTEAFF,TGTGCCAGCAGCGTAGAGGCAGGGCCGAACACTGAAGCTTTCTTT
-,TRBJ2-3,TRBD2,TRBV4-1,CASSPGLAGGEDTQYF,TGCGCCAGCAGCCCGGGACTAGCGGGGGGAGAAGATACGCAGTATTTT
-,TRBJ2-1,TRBD2,TRBV19,CASSPERGNFDEQFF,TGTGCCAGTAGTCCCGAGCGGGGGAATTTCGATGAGCAGTTCTTC
-,TRBJ2-2,TRBD1,TRBV29-1,CSVGGARDSSSTGELFF,TGCAGCGTTGGAGGGGCTCGGGACAGCTCCTCCACCGGGGAGCTGTTTTTT
-,TRBJ2-2,TRBD2,TRBV5-8,CASSFRDYKNTGELFF,TGTGCCAGCAGCTTTAGGGACTATAAGAACACCGGGGAGCTGTTTTTT
-,TRBJ2-2,-,TRBV9,CASSFHPGGGTGELFF,TGTGCCAGCAGCTTCCATCCAGGGGGAGGCACCGGGGAGCTGTTTTTT
-,TRBJ2-7,-,TRBV6-5,CASRDRLGVYEQYF,TGTGCCAGCAGGGATCGCCTAGGGGTATACGAGCAGTACTTC
-,TRBJ1-1,-,TRBV5-6,CASSLAHIQAKNTEAFF,TGTGCCAGCAGCTTGGCGCATATACAGGCCAAGAACACTGAAGCTTTCTTT
-,TRBJ2-3,TRBD2,TRBV15,CATSRRRTGGSDTQYF,TGTGCCACCAGCAGACGCCGAACGGGGGGGAGTGACACGCAGTATTTT